The clone carrying this TCR beta chain was recorded a few times. The V gene lost 6 bases and the J gene lost 0 bases, with 9 bases spanning the gap. The CDR3 spans 14 residues. Germline lookup yields CDR1 WSHSY and CDR2 SAAADI. This entry belongs to a study of shared T cell receptors in the human thymus. TCRdb keeps only in-frame clones here, not all; method: immunoSEQ multiplex PCR. The sample holds hundreds of thousands of clones, around 87% seen once. These records were also assigned to another study, of human thymus T cells. According to that study: Resections from corrective heart surgery provided thymus tissue.

This chain uses TRBV10-2 with TRBJ1-3, with D possibly matching TRBD1 (6 bases). Sequencing used thymocytes. The sequence was obtained from a boy younger than two with a congenital heart defect. The chain's CDR3 is CASSHRDSGNTIYF. For the CDR3, the DNA is TGCGCCAGCAGCCACAGGGACTCTGGAAACACCATATATTTT.